These 10 T cell receptor beta chains originate from one sample sequenced in a study of glioma-infiltrating T cells. Amplification of TCR alpha and beta CDR3 regions from RNA used iRepertoire nested multiplex PCR. A single record per CDR3 protein comes from TCRdb applying MiXCR to the multiplex PCR reads. The sample yields 100,000 to 150,000 distinct CDR3 sequences, 24% seen once. Material for sequencing was glioma tissue, nonneoplastic brain tissue, or PBMCs (not recorded which). Source of these receptors: a human donor with low-grade glioma or glioblastoma, undergoing nonglioma brain surgery, or in good health (not recorded which).

This clonotype was observed at least ten times. The V gene is TRBV7-2, the J gene TRBJ2-3, with D unclear. CDR1 is SGHTA, CDR2 FQGNSA, per germline. V lost 2 bases and J lost 2, with 8 bases in between. This CDR3 is built from 14 residues. The CDR3 loop reads CASSLRRYTDTQYF. The CDR3 DNA reads TGTGCCAGCAGCTTACGGCGATACACAGATACGCAGTATTTT.

The chain employs TRBV20-1 and TRBJ2-3; D is possibly TRBD1 or TRBD2 (6 bases each). Germline V gene data show CDR1 as DFQATT and CDR2 as SNEGSKA (reference sequence). The V end was cut by 6 bases, the J end by 4 bases, with 14 bases between. The CDR3 is made up of 13 amino acids. CDR3 sequence reads: CSAVVRGPDTQYF. The DNA for the CDR3 is TGCAGTGCCGTTGTCCGGGGGCCAGATACGCAGTATTTT.

As concerns this clonotype: One end of the junction fails to match germline, which may point to a read error. The chain couples TRBV14 to TRBJ1-4; D perhaps matches TRBD1 (5 bases). Germline V gene lookup returns CDR1 SGHDN and CDR2 FVKESK. The CDR3 runs to 15 residues. CDR3 sequence (DNA): TGTGCCAGCAGCCAAGATTCGGACACGATTGAAAACCTGTTTTTT. Translating gives CASSQDSDTIENLFF.

This clonotype was detected a few times. The chain carries TRBV24-1 and TRBJ2-5; TRBD1 matches at 10 bases. The CDR3 extends over 16 amino acids. Germline-derived CDR1 and CDR2 are KGHDR and SFDVKD. With V trimmed by 4 bases and J by 3 bases, 7 bases remained unmatched. CDR3 protein: CATSDPGQGTKETQYF. CDR3 DNA: TGTGCCACCAGTGACCCGGGACAGGGGACAAAAGAGACCCAGTACTTC.

Notes on this clonotype: This may be a read error, as it is one base from a much larger clone. V is TRBV15 and J is TRBJ2-3; TRBD2 matches 9 bases. Germline loops: CDR1 LNHNV, CDR2 YYDKDF (reference sequence). CDR3 length: 16 amino acids. This chain's CDR3 is CDTSRESGGNTDTQYF. The CDR3 nucleotides are TGTGACACCAGCAGAGAAAGCGGGGGGAACACAGATACGCAGTATTTT.

As concerns this clonotype: A junction boundary mismatches the germline segment, possibly from a read error. The V gene is TRBV2, the J gene TRBJ1-6, with D unresolved. The CDR3 runs 12 residues. The germline gives CDR1 SNHLY, CDR2 FYNNEI. The chain's CDR3 is CTSSVGSSPLHF. In nucleotides, the CDR3 is TGTACCAGCAGTGTGGGGAGTTCACCCCTCCACTTT.

This clonotype occurred a few times. The chain recombines TRBV28 with TRBJ1-5; D perhaps matches TRBD1 (5 bases). The V gene lost 3 bases and the J gene lost 6 bases, with 18 bases spanning the gap. CDR3 length: 16 amino acids. Germline V lookup: CDR1 MDHEN, CDR2 SYDVKM. The CDR3 nucleotides are TGTGCCAGCAGTTTTGTATCTGGGGCGCGCGGTCAGCCCCAGCATTTT. It specifies CASSFVSGARGQPQHF.

This clonotype was seen repeatedly, ten times or more. The chain combines TRBV6-1 with TRBJ1-5, with D perhaps matching TRBD1 (5 bases). The CDR3 loop spans 13 amino acids. V was trimmed by 6 bases and J by 3 bases, leaving 9 bases between them. Germline CDR1 is MNHNS and CDR2 is SASEGT. Here the CDR3 reads CASRRQHNQPQHF. CDR3 nucleotides: TGTGCCAGCAGGCGACAGCACAATCAGCCCCAGCATTTT.

V and J are TRBV18 and TRBJ2-3; 7 bases are shared with TRBD2. Germline-derived CDR1 and CDR2 are KGHSH and LQKENI. The trim removed 0 bases at V and 1 base at J, leaving 7 bases unmatched. There are 17 residues in the CDR3. CDR3 region: CASSPPRAGPRTDTQYF. DNA of the CDR3: TGTGCCAGCTCACCACCGAGAGCGGGGCCACGCACAGATACGCAGTATTTT.

This clonotype was picked up a small number of times. The chain employs TRBV6-1 and TRBJ2-7; 7 bases align to TRBD1. Trimming removed 6 bases from V and 1 base from J; junction bases left unmatched: 9. The CDR3 length is 15 residues. From germline, CDR1 is MNHNS and CDR2 SASEGT. The CDR3 DNA follows: TGTGCCAGCAGGGGACCTGGACAGGCTTCCTACGAGCAGTACGTC. Its protein product is CASRGPGQASYEQYV.